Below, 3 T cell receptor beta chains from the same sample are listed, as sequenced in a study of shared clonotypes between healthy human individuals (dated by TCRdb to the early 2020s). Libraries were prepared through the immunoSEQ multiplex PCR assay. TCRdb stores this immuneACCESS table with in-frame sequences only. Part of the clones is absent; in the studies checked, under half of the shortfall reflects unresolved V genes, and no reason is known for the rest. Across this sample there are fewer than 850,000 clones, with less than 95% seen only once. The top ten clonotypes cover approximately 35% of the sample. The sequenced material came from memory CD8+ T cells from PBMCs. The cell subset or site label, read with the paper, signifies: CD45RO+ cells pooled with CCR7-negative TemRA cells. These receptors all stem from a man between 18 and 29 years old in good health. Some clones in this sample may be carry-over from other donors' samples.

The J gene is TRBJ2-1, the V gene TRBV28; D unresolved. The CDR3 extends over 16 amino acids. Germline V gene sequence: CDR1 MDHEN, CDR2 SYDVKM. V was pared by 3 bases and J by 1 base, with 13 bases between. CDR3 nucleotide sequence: TGTGCCAGCAGTTTCGGCAGGCTACCTTCCTACAATGAGCAGTTCTTC. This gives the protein CASSFGRLPSYNEQFF. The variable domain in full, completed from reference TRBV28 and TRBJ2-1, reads DVKVTQSSRYLVKRTGEKVFLECVQDMDHENMFWYRQDPGLGLRLIYFSYDVKMKEKGDIPEGYSVSREKKERFSLILESASTNQTSMYLCASSFGRLPSYNEQFFGPGTRLTVL.

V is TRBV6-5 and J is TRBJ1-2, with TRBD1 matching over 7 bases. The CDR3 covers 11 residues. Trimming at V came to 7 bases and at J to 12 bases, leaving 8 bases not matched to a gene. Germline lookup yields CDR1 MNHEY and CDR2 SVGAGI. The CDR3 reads CASKDRYDHTF. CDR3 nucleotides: TGTGCCAGCAAGGACAGGTATGATCACACCTTC.

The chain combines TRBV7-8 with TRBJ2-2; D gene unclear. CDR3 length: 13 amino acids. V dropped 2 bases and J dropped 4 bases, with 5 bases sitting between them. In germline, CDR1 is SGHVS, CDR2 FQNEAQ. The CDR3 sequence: CASSLNPTGELFF. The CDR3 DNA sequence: TGTGCCAGCAGCTTAAATCCCACCGGGGAGCTGTTTTTT. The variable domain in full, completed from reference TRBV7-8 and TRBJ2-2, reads GAGVSQSPRYKVAKRGQDVALRCDPISGHVSLFWYQQALGQGPEFLTYFQNEAQLDKSGLPSDRFFAERPEGSVSTLKIQRTQQEDSAVYLCASSLNPTGELFFGEGSRLTVL.